The 3 T cell receptor beta chains below were found in one sample sequenced in a study of shared clonotypes between healthy human individuals. The table came from immunoSEQ multiplex PCR; TCRdb's copy has only in-frame clones and leaves some out. The sample records about 980,000 clones, about three quarters being singletons. The sequencing input was memory CD4+ T cells sorted from blood. The subset denotes: CD45RA-negative fraction. Source of these receptors: a young man in good health.

This rearrangement joins TRBV11-2 to TRBJ2-5, with 7 bases matching TRBD1. This CDR3 has 14 amino acids. The junction had 6 bases not matched to a gene; V was cut back by 5 bases and J by 3 bases. Germline V gives CDR1 SGHAT, CDR2 FQNNGV. In nucleotides, the CDR3 is TGTGCCAGCAGCAAAGGGGGACAGAAAGAGACCCAGTACTTC. This encodes CASSKGGQKETQYF.

This sequence joins TRBV2 and TRBJ2-5, with D hard to call. The V gene's germline CDR1 is SNHLY and CDR2 FYNNEI. V lost 4 bases and J lost 4, with 16 bases in between. This CDR3 has 15 residues. CDR3: CASSAQNFGRETQYF. The CDR3 DNA sequence: TGTGCCAGCAGTGCACAGAACTTTGGGCGAGAGACCCAGTACTTC.

The chain links TRBV9 to TRBJ2-2; the D gene is possibly TRBD2 (5 bases). Germline V lookup: CDR1 SGDLS, CDR2 YYNGEE. V lost 4 bases, J lost 0 bases, and 10 bases lay in between. The CDR3 loop spans 15 amino acids. CDR3 amino acids: CASSPSGANTGELFF. Here the CDR3 DNA reads TGTGCCAGCAGCCCCTCCGGGGCGAACACCGGGGAGCTGTTTTTT.